The next 5 T cell receptor beta chains were all read from a single sample in a study of blood T cell repertoires in COVID-19. Method: immunoSEQ multiplex PCR; TCRdb's copy keeps in-frame clones and lacks some. The table has 84,000 or so clones, 70% to 90% seen once. The sequencing sample was made of peripheral blood. These receptors all stem from a man aged 60 to 69 with acute or convalescent COVID-19.

The chain has TRBV6-5 and TRBJ1-1; the D is unclear. The CDR3 is made up of 15 amino acids. Per the germline V gene, CDR1 is MNHEY and CDR2 is SVGAGI. Trimming took 0 bases from V and 0 from J, leaving 8 bases between them. Here the CDR3 reads CASSYSHRVNTEAFF. The CDR3 region has the DNA TGTGCCAGCAGTTACTCACACCGGGTGAACACTGAAGCTTTCTTT.

The CDR3 protein is CASGFFSGTQNTGELFF. The CDR3 DNA is TGTGCTAGTGGTTTCTTCTCCGGGACACAGAACACCGGGGAGCTGTTTTTT. The chain is built from TRBV12-5 and TRBJ2-2, with D tentatively TRBD1 (6 bases). The V and J ends lost 3 bases and 1 base respectively, with 15 bases between them. Germline V gene sequence: CDR1 LGHNT, CDR2 FRNRAP. The CDR3 length is 17 residues. The full variable domain, in which reference TRBV12-5 and TRBJ2-2 provide the parts outside the CDR3, is DARVTQTPRHKVTEMGQEVTMRCQPILGHNTVFWYRQTMMQGLELLAYFRNRAPLDDSGMPKDRFSAEMPDATLATLKIQPSEPRDSAVYFCASGFFSGTQNTGELFFGEGSRLTVL.

This sequence joins TRBV25-1 and TRBJ1-1; D is unclear. With 6 bases removed from V and 4 bases from J, the gap between germline ends came to 18 bases. The CDR3 has 15 residues. In germline, CDR1 is MGHDK, CDR2 SYGVNS. CDR3: CASRIGTGMGTEAFF. In DNA, the CDR3 is TGTGCCAGCAGGATTGGAACGGGAATGGGCACTGAAGCTTTCTTT.

The rearrangement joins TRBV9 to TRBJ1-4; 8 bases align to TRBD1. The V segment lost 0 bases and the J segment 0 bases; nucleotides outside the gene matches: 7. The germline V gene has CDR1 SGDLS and CDR2 YYNGEE. CDR3 length: 18 residues. Here the CDR3 reads CASSVGANRGATNEKLFF. CDR3 sequence (DNA): TGTGCCAGCAGCGTAGGGGCAAACAGGGGGGCAACTAATGAAAAACTGTTTTTT.

The chain uses TRBV11-2 and TRBJ2-7; possibly TRBD1 for D (6 bases). V shed 2 bases and J shed 2 bases, with 10 bases lying between them. Germline CDR1 is SGHAT and CDR2 is FQNNGV. The CDR3 sequence is 14 residues long. The CDR3 sequence is CASSLQGPPYEQYF. CDR3 coding DNA: TGTGCCAGCAGCTTACAGGGGCCTCCCTACGAGCAGTACTTC.